This TCR beta chain was observed in a study of long-term antiretroviral therapy in people with HIV. Across the whole study: Samples from the earliest time points predate the 2015 immediate-ART recommendation by about a decade.

In this sample, this clone turned up a few times. What it binds is unknown. Study conclusions and caveats: Specimen acquisition occurred between the mid-2000s and the late 2010s, potentially under older ART regimens.

Survey level was the resolution at which the v3.0 immunoSEQ assay ran. The method was immunoSEQ multiplex PCR; TCRdb's version includes in-frame clones alone and lacks a portion of them. The sample records about 25,000 clones, around 81% being singletons. Cryopreserved PBMC numbered roughly 1-11 million per sample before DNA extraction. Sequenced here: unsorted PBMCs, sampled at the start of antiretroviral therapy, before treatment. The receptor was derived from a woman aged 18-35 years with HIV.

For the CDR3, the DNA is TGTGCCAGCAGGGAGGGAAGGGACTATGGCTACACCTTC. Its protein product is CASREGRDYGYTF. The rearrangement uses TRBV27 and TRBJ1-2; D gene ambiguous. The CDR3 contains 13 residues. Germline CDR1 and CDR2: MNHEY and SMNVEV (reference sequence). V lost 6 bases and J 3 bases, leaving 11 bases between the germline ends.